The present TCR beta chain was sequenced within a study of cytomegalovirus exposure and HLA in healthy donors. Study-wide background: An early release of data contained approximately 85 million unique TCRs, which came from HLA-typed donors.

PCR was performed using 60 Vbeta and 13 Jbeta primers. Assay used: immunoSEQ multiplex PCR; TCRdb lists only in-frame clones, some missing. Here the sample spans some 130,000 clones, approximately 85% being singletons. V was cut by 1 base and J by 10 bases, with 14 bases left in between. The CDR3 is 15 residues long. In germline, CDR1 is MGHDK, CDR2 SYGVNS. The source of this sequence is a boy aged 5-17 years in good health and CMV-seronegative. The V call is TRBV25-1, the J call TRBJ1-6; D is unclear. Sample: PBMCs. Written as DNA, the CDR3 is TGTGCCAGCAGTGAATCACTTCGGGATTCGTCACCCCTCCACTTT. Its protein is CASSESLRDSSPLHF.